These T cell receptor beta chains were read from a single sample in a study of cytomegalovirus exposure and HLA in healthy donors. The table came from immunoSEQ multiplex PCR; TCRdb's copy has only in-frame clones and leaves some out. Of about 140,000 clones in the sample, less than 90% are singletons; the top ten hold 2.5% to 3.5%. Sequenced input: PBMCs. The receptor set was obtained from a man aged 18 to 35 in good health and CMV-seronegative. Both conserved end residues are trimmed from each CDR3. Each record gives: J gene, V gene, CDR3 protein.

TRBJ2-5,TRBV5-1,ASSSPPGQGGQETQY
TRBJ2-5,TRBV12-5,ASGQGLAFQETQY
TRBJ2-1,TRBV6-5,ASSSGGAYNEQF
TRBJ1-2,TRBV25-1,ASSAPGYTKGYT
TRBJ2-7,TRBV27,ASSPWDRGYEQY
TRBJ2-2,TRBV2,ASSGVTGVRTGELF
TRBJ2-1,TRBV29-1,SGDRGAGGEQF
TRBJ1-4,TRBV7-9,ASSSTTGFAATNEKLF
TRBJ2-7,TRBV11-2,ASSLVRITGAYEQY
TRBJ1-1,TRBV19,AASRQGSSTEAF
TRBJ1-2,TRBV29-1,SADPYRNNGYT
TRBJ2-3,TRBV5-1,ASSLEPSGVDTQY
TRBJ1-2,TRBV25-1,ASSDSPGIYGYT
TRBJ2-1,TRBV13,ASSSPQREQF